This is a list of T cell receptor beta chains from one sample in a study of shared clonotypes between healthy human individuals. Libraries were prepared by immunoSEQ multiplex PCR; TCRdb keeps only in-frame clonotypes and omits some of them. The repertoire has roughly 1,500,000 clones, 98% of them found once; the top ten carry around 0.47%. Material: naive CD4+ T cells sorted from blood. Receptor source: a man aged 30-40 years in good health. Both conserved end residues are part of each CDR3. D genes are given only for firm matches.

TRBV7-2	TRBJ2-3	TRBD2	CASSQLAGSTDTQYF
TRBV19	TRBJ2-7	TRBD2	CASKGTSGSEQYF
TRBV2	TRBJ1-1	.	CASTEEVGTEAFF
TRBV6-5	TRBJ2-7	.	CASRKTNLGEQYF
TRBV6-5	TRBJ1-2	.	CASSSRGGGYTF
TRBV19	TRBJ1-2	.	CASSASGGNYGYTF
TRBV5-4	TRBJ2-1	.	CASSPGTSGRQFF
TRBV5-1	TRBJ2-3	TRBD1	CASSDRGPPTDTQYF
TRBV29-1	TRBJ2-3	TRBD2	CSVVGTSVSTDTQYF
TRBV7-9	TRBJ2-1	TRBD2	CASSSSGLAGPRQFF
TRBV30	TRBJ2-1	.	CAVSGGGSGNEQFF
TRBV29-1	TRBJ2-1	.	CSVVGGDNEQFF
TRBV19	TRBJ2-5	TRBD2	CASRREETQYF
TRBV5-1	TRBJ2-2	.	CASSQQDGTGELFF
TRBV25-1	TRBJ1-1	.	CASSDPLNTEAFF
TRBV5-4	TRBJ2-1	.	CASAPTGYNEQFF
TRBV5-1	TRBJ2-5	TRBD1	CASSWETGETQYF
TRBV28	TRBJ1-2	.	CASRREQGLYGYTF
TRBV6-5	TRBJ2-7	.	CASSYFTGIGEQYF
TRBV11-2	TRBJ2-3	TRBD2	CASRRPGRALSTDTQYF
TRBV7-9	TRBJ2-5	.	CASSSQGGQETQYF
TRBV11-2	TRBJ2-4	TRBD1	CASSLTGQQNIQYF
TRBV28	TRBJ2-5	.	CASSLETRGLQETQYF
TRBV5-1	TRBJ1-4	.	CASSLKEDNEKLFF
TRBV7-9	TRBJ1-3	.	CASSFEVGNTIYF
TRBV25-1	TRBJ2-4	TRBD2	CASGLASKNIQYF
TRBV9	TRBJ2-1	TRBD2	CASSVEGTTYNEQFF
TRBV7-9	TRBJ2-1	TRBD1	CASSRTGGLTNEQFF
TRBV6-5	TRBJ1-5	.	CASSYSGPNNQPQHF
TRBV6-5	TRBJ2-6	.	CASSRSGANVLTF
TRBV6-5	TRBJ2-7	.	CASSTHSGYEQYF
TRBV6-5	TRBJ2-3	TRBD2	CASSYGLAGAGDTQYF
TRBV19	TRBJ2-7	.	CASSRSGQGGYEQYF
TRBV9	TRBJ1-5	.	CASSRASEHQPQHF